This note documents a single T cell receptor (beta chain) sequence. As yet, its antigen is unknown. This specimen belongs to a study of CD8 T cells in ankylosing spondylitis. Germline CDR1 is SGHRS and CDR2 is YFSETQ. The CDR3 spans 17 residues. With 10 bases clipped from V and 4 bases from J, the junction kept 14 bases outside the gene matches. Points from the study as a whole: Researchers reportedly found disease-linked clones significantly enriched in matched ankylosing spondylitis synovial fluid. As for the disease-linked clones, they showed a CD8+ phenotype and occurred at relatively low frequencies in peripheral blood. What seemed typical of ankylosing spondylitis blood was a TCR beta motif built from 8 or 9 highly homologous variants. Earlier reports found some motif variants in synovial fluid and blood in reactive arthritis.

With molecular barcodes, quantitative 5'-RACE was used to make the TCR beta libraries. TCRdb fed the 5' RACE reads into MiXCR, producing one record per CDR3 protein. Among 350,000 or so distinct CDR3 sequences listed, 7% to 9% were seen once. The origin of this receptor is a male donor with ankylosing spondylitis. Material for sequencing was blood, either unsorted or a sorted T cell fraction (not recorded which). V is TRBV5-1 and J is TRBJ2-6; 10 nucleotides align to TRBD1. In nucleotides, the CDR3 is TGCGCCGGGAGACCCGGGACAGGGGATTCAGGGGCCAACGTCCTGACTTTC. As protein: CAGRPGTGDSGANVLTF.